This note documents a single TCR beta chain sequence. Vbeta (60) and Jbeta (13) primers were used in the PCR. Method: immunoSEQ multiplex PCR; TCRdb's copy keeps in-frame clones and lacks some. The sample carries roughly 140,000 clones, under 85% recorded once. The V and J ends lost 7 bases and 5 bases, in that order; junction bases with no gene match: 10. The V gene's germline CDR1 is SNHLY and CDR2 FYNNEI. CDR3 length: 14 amino acids. This record comes from a study of cytomegalovirus exposure and HLA in healthy donors. The sample consisted of PBMCs. The rearrangement joins TRBV2 to TRBJ2-5, with 7 bases aligning to TRBD2. The TCR was taken from a woman in her thirties or forties in good health and CMV-seropositive. For the CDR3, the DNA is TGTGCCAGCAAAGTGACGAAAGCGGGGGAGACCCAGTACTTC. Amino acid sequence: CASKVTKAGETQYF.